One and the same sample provided the 16 T cell receptor beta chains below, sequenced in a study of T cell changes during pregnancy in multiple sclerosis. Using immunoSEQ multiplex PCR, the repertoire was profiled, and TCRdb retains in-frame clones only, with some absent. The sample carries about 80,000 clones, approximately 94% recorded once. This sample comprised peripheral blood, obtained in the third trimester of pregnancy. All receptors derive from a female donor with multiple sclerosis, enrolled in a pregnancy study.

The rearrangement uses TRBV6-6 and TRBJ2-3; D perhaps matches TRBD2 (6 bases). Trimming cost V 7 bases and J 0 bases, with 17 bases left between them. Looked up from germline, CDR1 is MNHNY and CDR2 is SVGAGI (reference sequence). The CDR3 spans 16 residues. The CDR3 here is CASTRSGSSSTDTQYF. The CDR3 region has the DNA TGTGCCAGCACCCGTAGCGGATCATCTAGCACAGATACGCAGTATTTT.

V is TRBV7-9 and J is TRBJ1-5; 7 bases are shared with TRBD1. CDR1 and CDR2 (germline): SEHNR, FQNEAQ (reference sequence). The CDR3 is 14 residues long. The junction had 4 bases not matched to a gene; V was cut back by 1 base and J by 7 bases. The CDR3 DNA sequence: TGTGCCAGCAGCTTAGGAAGGGGGCTCCAGCCCCAGCATTTT. Translation: CASSLGRGLQPQHF.

The rearrangement links TRBV2 to TRBJ2-7; possibly TRBD2 for D (6 bases). V was cut by 6 bases and J by 7 bases, with 13 bases left in between. The CDR3 is 12 residues long. CDR1 SNHLY and CDR2 FYNNEI come from the germline V gene. DNA for the CDR3: TGTGCCAGCAGCACTCGGGGGAGGGAGCAGTACTTC. Its translation: CASSTRGREQYF.

This rearrangement joins TRBV19 to TRBJ1-1, with 9 bases that match TRBD1. The germline V gene has CDR1 LNHDA and CDR2 SQIVND (reference sequence). V lost 6 bases and J lost 5; bases outside the gene matches: 16. The CDR3 is 17 residues long. This CDR3 reads CASSPHTGGLSETEAFF. The CDR3 DNA is TGTGCCAGTAGCCCCCATACAGGGGGCCTGAGCGAAACTGAAGCTTTCTTT.

V gene TRBV2 combines with J gene TRBJ1-2; 8 nucleotides line up with TRBD1. CDR1 and CDR2 (germline): SNHLY, FYNNEI. The CDR3 extends over 15 amino acids. V was clipped by 7 bases and J by 3 bases; unmatched bases: 10. CDR3 protein: CASIPTRGLDYGYTF. CDR3 sequence (DNA): TGTGCCAGCATACCAACCAGGGGGCTGGACTATGGCTACACCTTC.

The chain combines TRBV9 with TRBJ1-5; possible D gene TRBD1, 6 bases. CDR1 SGDLS and CDR2 YYNGEE come from the germline V gene. The CDR3 is made up of 14 amino acids. Trimming took 0 bases from V and 6 from J, leaving 10 bases between them. CDR3 DNA: TGTGCCAGCAGCGTAGGAATGGGGGCTCAGCCCCAGCATTTT. Amino acids: CASSVGMGAQPQHF.

V and J are TRBV6-4 and TRBJ1-2, with TRBD1 matching 7 bases. J lost 3 bases, V lost 6 bases, and 7 bases had no gene match. Germline CDR1 is MRHNA and CDR2 is SNTAGT. The CDR3 covers 14 residues. The CDR3, as DNA: TGTGCCAGCAGCTTAACAGGGGATCACTATGGCTACACCTTC. Its protein product is CASSLTGDHYGYTF.

V is TRBV9 and J is TRBJ2-1; no reliable D call. V was cut by 0 bases and J by 6 bases, with 4 bases left in between. CDR3 length equals 12 residues. Germline CDR1 is SGDLS and CDR2 is YYNGEE. CDR3 nucleotides: TGTGCCAGCAGCGTAGCCAGCAATGAGCAGTTCTTC. Its protein product is CASSVASNEQFF.

J is TRBJ1-4 and V is TRBV2; the D is unclear. The CDR3 is made up of 14 amino acids. V was pared by 6 bases and J by 7 bases, with 15 bases between. Per germline, CDR1 SNHLY and CDR2 FYNNEI. CDR3 bases: TGTGCCAGCAGATGGCTTGTATCGGGTGAAAAACTGTTTTTT. It is translated as CASRWLVSGEKLFF.

The chain carries TRBV7-9 and TRBJ2-7; the match to TRBD1 covers 9 bases. The germline V gene has CDR1 SEHNR and CDR2 FQNEAQ (reference sequence). Trimming took 1 base from V and 3 from J; bases not matched to a gene: 10. The CDR3 covers 17 residues. The CDR3 DNA follows: TGTGCCAGCAGCTTAGGCGGTTACAGGGGGCGAAACTACGAGCAGTACTTC. It yields the protein CASSLGGYRGRNYEQYF.

V and J are TRBV4-1 and TRBJ2-1; TRBD2 is a possible D gene (6 bases). The CDR3 consists of 19 residues. Between the trimmed V and J ends, which lost 0 bases and 0 bases, there was a span of 18 bases. The germline CDR1 and CDR2 sequences are MGHRA and YSYEKL. For the CDR3, the DNA is TGCGCCAGCAGCCAAGATCGCGGCGGGGCTAGGAGCTCCTACAATGAGCAGTTCTTC. This codes for CASSQDRGGARSSYNEQFF.

In this sample, this clone turned up a few times. The J gene is TRBJ2-2, the V gene TRBV6-6, with D possibly being TRBD2 (5 bases). Trimming left V 8 bases short and J 3 bases short, with 19 bases between. Germline CDR1 MNHNY, CDR2 SVGAGI (reference sequence). CDR3 length: 16 amino acids. Here the CDR3 DNA reads TGTGCCAGCCCACTAGTGGACGGGGTGGACACCGGGGAGCTGTTTTTT. Protein product: CASPLVDGVDTGELFF.

Remarks on this clone: The identical CDR3 is also encoded by other nucleotide sequences in the sample. The gene calls are TRBV6-5 and TRBJ1-1, with 7 bases matching TRBD1. CDR3 length: 13 amino acids. Germline CDR1 reads MNHEY; CDR2 reads SVGAGI. Unmatched junction bases numbered 5, after V lost 6 bases and J lost 4 bases. CDR3 DNA sequence: TGTGCCAGCAGCCCAGGGGGAGGCACTGAAGCTTTCTTT. This translates into CASSPGGGTEAFF.

This clone was counted a single time. This chain uses TRBV29-1 with TRBJ1-6; no clear D. With 4 bases removed from V and 1 base from J, the gap between germline ends came to 17 bases. The CDR3 consists of 17 residues. Looked up from germline, CDR1 is SQVTM and CDR2 is ANQGSEA. The CDR3 DNA follows: TGCAGCGTTGCACGGCGGGTAAGGAGGTCCTATAATTCACCCCTCCACTTT. It specifies CSVARRVRRSYNSPLHF.

The chain recombines TRBV9 with TRBJ2-1; 11 bases line up with TRBD2. J was trimmed by 4 bases and V by 0 bases; bases with no gene match: 6. This CDR3 contains 17 residues. The germline V gene encodes CDR1 SGDLS and CDR2 YYNGEE. The CDR3 DNA sequence: TGTGCCAGCAGCGTAGGCTATAGCGGGGGGGAATACAATGAGCAGTTCTTC. Amino acid sequence: CASSVGYSGGEYNEQFF. Full variable domain (missing parts from reference TRBV9 and TRBJ2-1): DSGVTQTPKHLITATGQRVTLRCSPRSGDLSVYWYQQSLDQGLQFLIQYYNGEERAKGNILERFSAQQFPDLHSELNLSSLELGDSALYFCASSVGYSGGEYNEQFFGPGTRLTVL.

The rearrangement links TRBV25-1 to TRBJ1-6; D ambiguous. V was shortened by 3 bases and J by 10 bases, with 19 bases between the two germline ends. CDR1 and CDR2 from the germline V gene are MGHDK and SYGVNS. This CDR3 has 16 amino acids. CDR3 DNA sequence: TGTGCCAGCAGTGACCTTGATACAGAGCCTAACTCACCCCTCCACTTT. It yields the protein CASSDLDTEPNSPLHF.